This is a list of T cell receptor beta chains from one sample in a study of cytomegalovirus exposure and HLA in healthy donors. TCRdb keeps only in-frame clones here, not all; method: immunoSEQ multiplex PCR. Of 55,000 to 70,000 clones in the sample, about four fifths were seen once. Sequencing was done on a sample of PBMCs. All receptors derive from a young man in good health and CMV-seropositive. Both conserved end residues are part of each CDR3. Fields, in order: J gene, clone size, V gene, D gene, CDR3 protein, CDR3 DNA. D genes are given only for firm matches. A row's size may be missing; if present it is once, few, many or a size class.

>TRBJ2-7|-|TRBV7-8|TRBD2
CASSLGTSGRYEQYF
TGTGCCAGCAGCTTGGGGACTAGCGGGAGGTACGAGCAGTACTTC
>TRBJ2-2|few|TRBV5-6|-
CASSLGRAGELFF
TGTGCCAGCAGCTTGGGGAGGGCCGGGGAGCTGTTTTTT
>TRBJ2-7|-|TRBV6-5|TRBD1
CASRTGVGGYEQYF
TGTGCCAGCAGGACAGGGGTGGGAGGATACGAGCAGTACTTC
>TRBJ1-5|-|TRBV19|-
CASSIGGGDQPQHF
TGTGCCAGTAGTATAGGCGGGGGGGATCAGCCCCAGCATTTT
>TRBJ1-2|-|TRBV25-1|TRBD1
CASSGQGVSYGYTF
TGTGCCAGTTCTGGACAGGGAGTTTCCTATGGCTACACCTTC
>TRBJ2-7|few|TRBV25-1|-
CASSEEGPYEQYF
TGTGCCAGCAGTGAGGAGGGACCCTACGAGCAGTACTTC
>TRBJ1-4|-|TRBV28|-
CASTATNEKLFF
TGTGCCAGCACCGCAACTAATGAAAAACTGTTTTTT
>TRBJ2-2|few|TRBV7-2|TRBD2
CASSSGLAGTNTGELFF
TGTGCCAGCAGCTCAGGACTAGCGGGGACGAACACCGGGGAGCTGTTTTTT
>TRBJ2-1|-|TRBV30|-
CAWTGYNEQFF
TGTGCCTGGACAGGGTACAATGAGCAGTTCTTC
>TRBJ2-1|-|TRBV7-9|TRBD2
CASSWRSSGSDEQFF
TGTGCCAGCAGCTGGAGGAGTAGCGGGAGCGATGAGCAGTTCTTC
>TRBJ2-5|-|TRBV30|TRBD2
CAWSVLAGRQETQYF
TGTGCCTGGAGTGTACTAGCGGGCCGCCAAGAGACCCAGTACTTC
>TRBJ1-4|few|TRBV5-1|-
CASSLASGVDEKLFF
TGCGCCAGCAGCTTGGCATCAGGGGTTGATGAAAAACTGTTTTTT
>TRBJ1-1|few|TRBV19|-
CASSFGGTEAFF
TGTGCCAGTAGTTTTGGGGGGACTGAAGCTTTCTTT
>TRBJ1-4|-|TRBV6-5|-
CASRGHNNEKLFF
TGTGCCAGCAGAGGACACAACAATGAAAAACTGTTTTTT
>TRBJ1-5|-|TRBV2|TRBD1
CASSLNPSQGGQPQHF
TGTGCCAGCAGCCTCAACCCCTCTCAGGGGGGTCAGCCCCAGCATTTT
>TRBJ2-7|-|TRBV4-2|TRBD1
CASSPGRDRVYEQYF
TGTGCCAGCAGCCCTGGCCGGGACAGAGTCTACGAGCAGTACTTC
>TRBJ1-1|-|TRBV18|TRBD1
CASSPPTGTNTEAFF
TGTGCCAGCTCACCCCCGACAGGGACGAACACTGAAGCTTTCTTT
>TRBJ1-3|-|TRBV4-1|-
CASSRSGTDNTIYF
TGCGCCAGCAGCCGTTCCGGGACTGACAACACCATATATTTT
>TRBJ1-1|-|TRBV6-5|-
CASHRVMNTEAFF
TGTGCCAGTCACAGGGTTATGAACACTGAAGCTTTCTTT
>TRBJ1-1|few|TRBV29-1|-
CSARTGEAFF
TGCAGCGCCCGAACAGGGGAAGCTTTCTTT
>TRBJ2-1|-|TRBV6-4|TRBD2
CASSDPLTSAYNEQFF
TGTGCCAGCAGTGACCCCTTGACTAGCGCCTACAATGAGCAGTTCTTC
>TRBJ1-1|-|TRBV2|-
CASSEPSEGWEGTEAFF
TGTGCCAGCAGTGAACCCTCGGAGGGATGGGAGGGCACTGAAGCTTTCTTT
>TRBJ1-6|-|TRBV23-1|-
CASSQSWQGIHPLHF
TGCGCCAGCAGTCAATCGTGGCAGGGGATCCATCCCCTCCACTTT
>TRBJ2-1|-|TRBV7-6|-
CASSLSESNEQFF
TGTGCCAGCAGCTTGAGTGAATCCAATGAGCAGTTCTTC
>TRBJ1-4|-|TRBV5-1|TRBD1
CASSRGPRGPSANEKLFF
TGCGCCAGCAGCCGGGGCCCCAGGGGGCCGTCGGCTAATGAAAAACTGTTTTTT
>TRBJ2-3|-|TRBV7-9|-
CASSFQDSSTDTQYF
TGTGCCAGCAGCTTTCAAGACTCTAGCACAGATACGCAGTATTTT
>TRBJ2-3|-|TRBV4-1|-
CASSQDPGSFQYF
TGCGCCAGCAGCCAAGACCCAGGTTCCTTTCAGTATTTT
>TRBJ1-5|-|TRBV6-5|-
CASSPGGYSNQPQHF
TGTGCCAGCAGTCCGGGGGGTTATAGCAATCAGCCCCAGCATTTT
>TRBJ2-7|-|TRBV18|TRBD1
CASSPGQGAYEQYF
TGTGCCAGCTCTCCCGGACAGGGGGCTTACGAGCAGTACTTC
>TRBJ1-5|-|TRBV7-9|TRBD1
CASSSLPGTGINQPQHF
TGTGCCAGCAGTTCGCTGCCCGGGACAGGAATCAATCAGCCCCAGCATTTT
>TRBJ1-2|-|TRBV7-9|TRBD1
CASSFDRDYGYTF
TGTGCCAGCAGCTTTGACAGGGACTATGGCTACACCTTC
>TRBJ2-4|-|TRBV2|-
CASGIPGVSSIQYF
TGTGCCAGCGGAATTCCAGGGGTCTCATCCATTCAGTACTTC
>TRBJ2-7|-|TRBV2|-
CASTPDRAYEQYF
TGTGCCAGCACCCCGGACAGAGCCTACGAGCAGTACTTC
>TRBJ1-1|-|TRBV29-1|TRBD1
CSVFGQGLAEAFF
TGCAGCGTTTTCGGACAGGGGCTGGCTGAAGCTTTCTTT
>TRBJ2-7|-|TRBV28|TRBD1
CASSTTGAQMIYEQYF
TGTGCCAGCAGTACGACAGGGGCCCAGATGATCTACGAGCAGTACTTC
>TRBJ2-2|-|TRBV19|TRBD2
CASPSGDTGELFF
TGTGCCAGTCCCAGCGGGGACACCGGGGAGCTGTTTTTT
>TRBJ2-7|few|TRBV7-6|-
CASSGDRPYEQYF
TGTGCCAGCAGCGGCGACAGGCCCTACGAGCAGTACTTC
>TRBJ2-5|-|TRBV7-9|-
CASSLGLKETQYF
TGTGCCAGCAGCTTAGGACTAAAGGAGACCCAGTACTTC
>TRBJ2-7|once|TRBV5-6|-
CASSSSYEQYF
TGTGCCAGCAGCTCATCCTACGAGCAGTACTTC
>TRBJ1-4|-|TRBV6-5|TRBD1
CASGSGQGNEKLFF
TGTGCCAGCGGCTCGGGACAGGGGAATGAAAAACTGTTTTTT
>TRBJ2-7|-|TRBV6-5|TRBD2
CASRDSGGSYEQYF
TGTGCCAGCAGGGATAGCGGGGGTTCGTACGAGCAGTACTTC
>TRBJ2-1|-|TRBV7-6|TRBD1
CASSSTGTGIYNEQFF
TGTGCCAGCAGCTCTACCGGGACAGGGATATACAATGAGCAGTTCTTC
>TRBJ1-2|-|TRBV6-5|TRBD1
CASSPQGAEHYGYTF
TGTGCCAGCAGTCCACAGGGGGCAGAACACTATGGCTACACCTTC
>TRBJ2-1|few|TRBV6-1|-
CASSPYGSATNEQFF
TGTGCCAGCAGTCCCTACGGTAGCGCCACGAATGAGCAGTTCTTC
>TRBJ2-3|-|TRBV6-4|TRBD2
CASSRRTSGADTQYF
TGTGCCAGCAGCCGCCGGACTAGCGGGGCGGATACGCAGTATTTT